The T cell receptor beta chain under discussion was sequenced for a study of blood T cell repertoires in COVID-19. For the study at large: T cells, B-cell-depleted T cells, or PBMCs provided the cDNA or gDNA that served as material.

Authors' methods: Reference gene primer amplification gave estimated nucleated cell counts. The method was immunoSEQ multiplex PCR; TCRdb's version includes in-frame clones alone and lacks a portion of them. V, J and clone size were drawn from that table, and D and trimming were deduced from the DNA. The data contain 350,000 or so clones, 89% of them seen just once; the ten biggest clones take up 3.9%. V was trimmed by 5 bases and J by 5 bases, leaving 21 bases between them. The V gene's germline CDR1 is SGHTA and CDR2 FQGTGA. The CDR3 runs 16 residues. Followed longitudinally, the Seattle patients had been enrolled during active infection.

The sample was peripheral blood. This rearrangement joins TRBV7-3 to TRBJ1-2; D not certain. This clonotype was sampled from a woman aged 55 to 70 with COVID-19, enrolled during active disease. The CDR3 nucleotides read TGTGCCAGCAGCCCCACCAACAGTGGGCAGTTTTATGGCTACACCTTC. Residues: CASSPTNSGQFYGYTF.